This T cell receptor beta chain was observed in a study of OX40 agonist ivuxolimab in advanced cancers. Overall study: Earlier treatment with anti-PD-1, anti-PD-L1 or anti-CTLA-4 was permitted, and about 40% had received some.

The method was immunoSEQ multiplex PCR; TCRdb's version includes in-frame clones alone and lacks a portion of them. The sample lists around 58,000 clones, approximately 86% occurring once. The CDR3 is made up of 17 amino acids. The junction had 10 bases not matched to a gene; V was cut back by 3 bases and J by 1 base. Germline CDR1 and CDR2: LNHDA and SQIVND (reference sequence). This receptor was obtained from an adult with an advanced solid tumor such as melanoma, head and neck, liver or kidney cancer. The material sequenced was CD4+ or CD8+ T cells sorted from blood, taken in a trial of the OX40 agonist ivuxolimab. The rearrangement uses TRBV19 and TRBJ1-1, with TRBD1 matching over 8 bases. CDR3: CASSIGRGRRGNTEAFF. CDR3 sequence (DNA): TGTGCCAGTAGTATTGGCAGGGGGCGCCGTGGGAACACTGAAGCTTTCTTT.